This T cell receptor beta chain originates from a study of regulatory T cells (dated by TCRdb to 2016 to 2019). Regarding the complete study: T-cell receptor beta repertoires of sorted regulatory, conventional CD4+ and CD8+ T cells were compared between CD3G-deficient patients and healthy controls. Study-level results and caveats: Enrichment for hydrophobic residues at CDR3 positions 6 and 7 was found in conventional CD4+ T cells from CD3G-deficient patients, suggesting more self-reactive specificities. Patient repertoires showed restricted unique TRB V-J pairs and skewed V and J gene usage, most marked in regulatory T cells.

Per the germline V gene, SGHAT is the CDR1 and FQNNGV is the CDR2. The CDR3 has 14 amino acids, counting the end cysteine and phenylalanine. Only the CDR3 part of the read is kept: 42 bases, read in frame from the first base. The junction carries 11 bases between V and J, which are trimmed by 0 bases and 6 bases respectively. Comment on this clone: Its antigen is unknown. It has no much larger one-base neighbor in the sample; base qualities were not kept.

The multiplex PCR relied on 52 forward TRBV primers and 13 reverse TRBJ primers, and amplification bias was corrected through assay-based and computational methods. Within the immunoSEQ assay, multiplex PCR amplified rearranged TRB loci from genomic DNA. An Illumina HiSeq platform was used to sequence the TRB amplicons. Per the source publication's procedure: Raw sequences were error-filtered and aligned to reference gene sequences by custom algorithms, then analyzed with the immunoSEQ online tools. The frequencies of productive and nonproductive TRB rearrangements were evaluated among unique sequences as well as among total sequences. Hydrophobicity and amino acid composition of residues 6 and 7 within the TRB CDR3 were used to estimate the potential for self-reactivity. Group comparisons used t tests, Mann-Whitney tests or two-way ANOVA run in Prism software. TCRdb stores this immuneACCESS table with in-frame sequences only. Part of the clones is absent; in the studies checked, under half of the shortfall reflects unresolved V genes, and no reason is known for the rest. That table furnishes V, J and clone size, whereas the DNA furnished D and trimming. The sample includes approximately 40,000 clones, with about 91% observed a single time. More than 2% of the sample goes to the ten largest clones.

Evidence of autoimmunity was found in all CD3G-deficient patients, and more severe autoimmunity was observed in two of the patients. Patients ranged from 2 to 39 years of age at testing and had reduced naive and increased memory CD4+ and CD8+ T-cell proportions. CD4+ cells were FACS-sorted into CD25-high CD127-low regulatory T cells and CD25-low CD127-high conventional CD4+ T cells. Roughly 6 individuals with CD3G deficiency were included in the patient group. Patient samples and clinical data were obtained from an international physician network spanning the United States, Europe and Asia. Peripheral blood mononuclear cells were isolated by Ficoll density separation.

The sequenced material came from conventional CD4+ T cells sorted from blood. The rearrangement combines TRBV11-2 with TRBJ1-2; no D gene call is confident. The TCR was taken from a person in their late teens or twenties with CD3G deficiency. The DNA is TGTGCCAGCAGCTTAGATGTCGGGCTCCATGGCTACACCTTC. This codes for CASSLDVGLHGYTF.